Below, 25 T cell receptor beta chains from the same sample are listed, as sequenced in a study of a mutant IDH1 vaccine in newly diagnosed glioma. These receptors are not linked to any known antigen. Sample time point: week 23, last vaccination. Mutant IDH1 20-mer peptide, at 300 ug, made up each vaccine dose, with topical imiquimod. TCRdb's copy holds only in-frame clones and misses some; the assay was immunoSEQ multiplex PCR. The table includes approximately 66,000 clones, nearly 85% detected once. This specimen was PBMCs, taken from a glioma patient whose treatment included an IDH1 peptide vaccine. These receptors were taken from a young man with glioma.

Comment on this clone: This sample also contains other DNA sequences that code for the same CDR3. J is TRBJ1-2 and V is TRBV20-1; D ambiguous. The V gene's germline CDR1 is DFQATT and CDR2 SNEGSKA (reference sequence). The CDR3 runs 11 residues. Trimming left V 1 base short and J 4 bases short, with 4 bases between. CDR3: CSARVPYGYTF. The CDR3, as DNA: TGCAGTGCTAGAGTCCCCTATGGCTACACCTTC.

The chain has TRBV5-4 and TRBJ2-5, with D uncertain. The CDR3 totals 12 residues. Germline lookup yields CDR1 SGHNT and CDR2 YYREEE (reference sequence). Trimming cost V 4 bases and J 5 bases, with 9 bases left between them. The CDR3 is CASSRDGETQYF. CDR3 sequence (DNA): TGTGCCAGCAGCAGAGACGGGGAGACCCAGTACTTC.

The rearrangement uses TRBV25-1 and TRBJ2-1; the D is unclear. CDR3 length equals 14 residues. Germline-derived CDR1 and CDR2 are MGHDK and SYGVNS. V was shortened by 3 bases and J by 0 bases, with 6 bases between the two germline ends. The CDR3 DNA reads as TGTGCCAGCAGTGACTGGGGCTCCTACAATGAGCAGTTCTTC. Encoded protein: CASSDWGSYNEQFF.

As DNA, the CDR3 is TGTGCCAGCTCACCACCGTCCCAGACAGATACGCAGTATTTT. It translates to CASSPPSQTDTQYF. The genes are TRBV18 and TRBJ2-3; no definite D call. CDR3 length equals 14 residues. Deletions cut 0 bases from V and 3 bases from J, with 7 bases between. In germline, CDR1 is KGHSH, CDR2 LQKENI.

The CDR3 loop reads CSVLPHVGTGVYNEQFF. CDR3 sequence (DNA): TGCAGCGTCCTCCCTCACGTTGGGACAGGAGTATACAATGAGCAGTTCTTC. The rearrangement links TRBV29-1 to TRBJ2-1; 8 nucleotides match TRBD1. The V and J ends lost 6 bases and 4 bases, in that order; junction bases with no gene match: 17. Per germline, CDR1 SQVTM and CDR2 ANQGSEA. This CDR3 comprises 17 residues.

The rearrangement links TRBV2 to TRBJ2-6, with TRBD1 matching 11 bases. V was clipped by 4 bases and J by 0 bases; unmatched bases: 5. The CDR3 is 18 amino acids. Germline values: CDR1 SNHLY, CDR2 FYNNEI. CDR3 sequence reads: CASSGDRGSPSGANVLTF. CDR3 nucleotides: TGTGCCAGCAGTGGGGACAGGGGGTCCCCCTCTGGGGCCAACGTCCTGACTTTC.

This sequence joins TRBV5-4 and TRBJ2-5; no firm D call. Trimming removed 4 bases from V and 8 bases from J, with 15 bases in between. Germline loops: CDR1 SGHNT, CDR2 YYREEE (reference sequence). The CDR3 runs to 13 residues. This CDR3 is CASSPALEETQYF. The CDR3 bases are TGTGCCAGCAGCCCGGCTTTAGAGGAAACCCAGTACTTC. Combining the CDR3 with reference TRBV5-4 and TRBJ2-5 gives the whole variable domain ETGVTQSPTHLIKTRGQQVTLRCSSQSGHNTVSWYQQALGQGPQFIFQYYREEENGRGNFPPRFSGLQFPNYSSELNVNALELDDSALYLCASSPALEETQYFGPGTRLLVL.

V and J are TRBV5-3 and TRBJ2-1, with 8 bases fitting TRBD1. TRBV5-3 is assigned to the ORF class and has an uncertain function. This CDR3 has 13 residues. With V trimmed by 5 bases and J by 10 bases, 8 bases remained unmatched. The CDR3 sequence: CARRLNRDREQFF. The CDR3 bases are TGTGCCAGAAGACTGAACCGGGACAGGGAGCAGTTCTTC.

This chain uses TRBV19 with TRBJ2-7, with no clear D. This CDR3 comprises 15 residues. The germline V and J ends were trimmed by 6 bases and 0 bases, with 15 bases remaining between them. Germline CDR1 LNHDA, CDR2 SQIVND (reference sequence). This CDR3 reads CASSNQATYSYEQYF. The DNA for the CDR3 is TGTGCCAGTAGCAACCAGGCTACTTACTCCTACGAGCAGTACTTC.

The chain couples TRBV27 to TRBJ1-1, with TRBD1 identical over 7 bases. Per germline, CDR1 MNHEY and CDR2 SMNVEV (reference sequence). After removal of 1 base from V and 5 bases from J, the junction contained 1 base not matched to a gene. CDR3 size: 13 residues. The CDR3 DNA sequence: TGTGCCAGCAGTTTATTCAGGGGGACTGAAGCTTTCTTT. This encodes CASSLFRGTEAFF.

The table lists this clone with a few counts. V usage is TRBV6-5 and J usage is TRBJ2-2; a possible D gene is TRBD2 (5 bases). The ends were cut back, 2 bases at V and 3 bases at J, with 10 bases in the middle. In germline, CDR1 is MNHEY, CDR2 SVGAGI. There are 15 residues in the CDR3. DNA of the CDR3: TGTGCCAGCAGTTACAACTTCGGGGACACCGGGGAGCTGTTTTTT. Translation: CASSYNFGDTGELFF.

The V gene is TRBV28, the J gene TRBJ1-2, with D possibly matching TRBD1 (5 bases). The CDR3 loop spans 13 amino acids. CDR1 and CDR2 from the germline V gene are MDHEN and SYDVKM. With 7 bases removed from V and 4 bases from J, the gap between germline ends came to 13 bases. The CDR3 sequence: CASTLNGGYGYTF. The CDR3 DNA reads TGTGCCAGCACCCTAAACGGGGGCTATGGCTACACCTTC.

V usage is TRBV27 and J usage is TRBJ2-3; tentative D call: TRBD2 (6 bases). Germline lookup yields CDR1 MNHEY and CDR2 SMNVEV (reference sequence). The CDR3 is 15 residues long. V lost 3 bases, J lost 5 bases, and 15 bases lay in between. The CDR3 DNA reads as TGTGCCAGCAGTTTTCGGGGAGGTAGGGGAGATACGCAGTATTTT. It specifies CASSFRGGRGDTQYF.

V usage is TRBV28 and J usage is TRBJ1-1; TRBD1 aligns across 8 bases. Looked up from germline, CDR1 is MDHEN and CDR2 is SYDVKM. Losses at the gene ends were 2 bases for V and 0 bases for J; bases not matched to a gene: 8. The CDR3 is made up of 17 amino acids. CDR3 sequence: CASSLQGAFVMNTEAFF. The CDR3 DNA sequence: TGTGCCAGCAGTTTACAGGGGGCGTTCGTGATGAACACTGAAGCTTTCTTT.

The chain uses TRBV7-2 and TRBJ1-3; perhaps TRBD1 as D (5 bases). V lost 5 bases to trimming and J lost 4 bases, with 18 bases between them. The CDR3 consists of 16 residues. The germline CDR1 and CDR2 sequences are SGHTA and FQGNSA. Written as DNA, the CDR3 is TGTGCCAGCAGCCAACAGGTAGCTCGGGGAGGAAACACCATATATTTT. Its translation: CASSQQVARGGNTIYF.

The CDR3 DNA is TGTGCCAGCAGCCGGACAGGGGGCATTACTGAAGCTTTCTTT. Amino acids: CASSRTGGITEAFF. The chain recombines TRBV27 with TRBJ1-1; TRBD1 aligns across 11 bases. This CDR3 comprises 14 residues. Germline V gene lookup returns CDR1 MNHEY and CDR2 SMNVEV (reference sequence). The ends lost 6 bases at V and 5 bases at J; junction bases unmatched: 5.

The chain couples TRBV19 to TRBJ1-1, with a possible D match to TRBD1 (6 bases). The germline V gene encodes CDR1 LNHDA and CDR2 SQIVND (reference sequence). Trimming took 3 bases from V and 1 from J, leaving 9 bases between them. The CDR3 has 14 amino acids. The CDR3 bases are TGTGCCAGTAGTATCTCGACAGGGAACACTGAAGCTTTCTTT. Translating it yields CASSISTGNTEAFF. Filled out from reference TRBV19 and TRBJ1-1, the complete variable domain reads DGGITQSPKYLFRKEGQNVTLSCEQNLNHDAMYWYRQDPGQGLRLIYYSQIVNDFQKGDIAEGYSVSREKKESFPLTVTSAQKNPTAFYLCASSISTGNTEAFFGQGTRLTVV.

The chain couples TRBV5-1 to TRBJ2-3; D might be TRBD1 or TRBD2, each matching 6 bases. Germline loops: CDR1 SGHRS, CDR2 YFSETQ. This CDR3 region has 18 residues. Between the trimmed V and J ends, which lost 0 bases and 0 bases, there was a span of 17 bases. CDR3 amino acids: CASSLVGGPGSSTDTQYF. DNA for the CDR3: TGCGCCAGCAGCTTGGTGGGGGGCCCAGGATCTAGCACAGATACGCAGTATTTT.

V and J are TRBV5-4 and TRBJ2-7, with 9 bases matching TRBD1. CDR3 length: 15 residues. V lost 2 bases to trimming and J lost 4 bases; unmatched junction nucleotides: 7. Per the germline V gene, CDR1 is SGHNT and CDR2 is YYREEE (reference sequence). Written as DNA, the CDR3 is TGTGCCAGCAGCTTAGGGACAGGGAGAAATTACGAGCAGTACTTC. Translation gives CASSLGTGRNYEQYF.

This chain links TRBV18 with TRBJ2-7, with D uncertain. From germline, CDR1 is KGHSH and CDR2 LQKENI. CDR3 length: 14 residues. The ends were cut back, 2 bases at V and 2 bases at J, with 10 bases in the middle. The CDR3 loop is CASSPWPDPYEQYF. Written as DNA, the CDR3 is TGTGCCAGCTCACCATGGCCCGATCCCTACGAGCAGTACTTC.

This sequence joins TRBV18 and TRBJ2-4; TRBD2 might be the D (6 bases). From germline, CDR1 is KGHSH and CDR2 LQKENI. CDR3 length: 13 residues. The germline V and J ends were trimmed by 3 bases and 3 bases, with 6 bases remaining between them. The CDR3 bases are TGTGCCAGCTCACCGGGGGGCAAAAACATTCAGTACTTC. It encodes CASSPGGKNIQYF.

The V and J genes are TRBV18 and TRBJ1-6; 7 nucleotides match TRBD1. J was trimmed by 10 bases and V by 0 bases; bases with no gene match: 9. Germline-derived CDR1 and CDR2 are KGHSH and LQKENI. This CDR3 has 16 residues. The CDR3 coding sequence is TGTGCCAGCTCACCACCGGAGGAGGGGGCGAGATCACCCCTCCACTTT. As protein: CASSPPEEGARSPLHF.

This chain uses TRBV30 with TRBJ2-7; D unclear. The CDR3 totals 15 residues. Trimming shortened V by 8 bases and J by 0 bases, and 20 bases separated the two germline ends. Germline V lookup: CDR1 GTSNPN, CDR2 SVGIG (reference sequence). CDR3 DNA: TGTGCCACCGAACCGTTGGAACGGAGCTCCTACGAGCAGTACTTC. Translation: CATEPLERSSYEQYF.

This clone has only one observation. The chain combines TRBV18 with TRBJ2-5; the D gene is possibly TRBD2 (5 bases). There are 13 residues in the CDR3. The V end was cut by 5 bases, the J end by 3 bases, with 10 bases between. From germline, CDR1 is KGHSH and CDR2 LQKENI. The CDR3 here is CASSVQREETQYF. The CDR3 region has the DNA TGTGCCAGCTCAGTACAGAGGGAAGAGACCCAGTACTTC. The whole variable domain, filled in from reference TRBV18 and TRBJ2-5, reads NAGVMQNPRHLVRRRGQEARLRCSPMKGHSHVYWYRQLPEEGLKFMVYLQKENIIDESGMPKERFSAEFPKEGPSILRIQQVVRGDSAAYFCASSVQREETQYFGPGTRLLVL.

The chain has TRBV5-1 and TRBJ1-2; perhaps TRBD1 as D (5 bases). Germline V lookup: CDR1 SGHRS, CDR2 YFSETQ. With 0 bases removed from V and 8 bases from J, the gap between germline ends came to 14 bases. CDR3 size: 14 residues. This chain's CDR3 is CASSLEGTEEGYTF. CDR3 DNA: TGCGCCAGCAGCTTGGAGGGGACGGAGGAAGGCTACACCTTC.